The rows below give T cell receptor beta chains drawn from one sample of a study of tumor-infiltrating lymphocytes in primary liver carcinoma. TCRdb used MiXCR to reprocess the multiplex PCR reads, holding one entry per CDR3 protein. Among tens of thousands of distinct CDR3 sequences listed, approximately 82% were seen once. Sequencing input: tumor-adjacent normal liver tissue. The receptors were sampled from a man aged 35-49 years with primary liver carcinoma and hepatitis B virus infection. Each CDR3 is given with its conserved first and last residue. Fields, in order: J gene, V gene, D gene, clone size, CDR3 protein, CDR3 DNA. A D gene is named only where the DNA matches it firmly. A clone size is listed for some rows: how often the clone was seen (once, few, many), or a class if it is expanded.

>TRBJ2-5|TRBV28|.|.
CANRQGSMRGRETQYF
TGTGCCAACAGGCAGGGGTCAATGAGGGGGAGAGAGACCCAGTACTTC
>TRBJ2-3|TRBV9|.|.
CVSSVWTDTQYF
TGTGTCAGCAGCGTATGGACAGATACGCAGTATTTT
>TRBJ2-1|TRBV7-9|.|many
CASSFRGTPPYNEQFF
TGTGCCAGCAGCTTCCGAGGGACTCCACCCTACAATGAGCAGTTCTTC
>TRBJ2-1|TRBV20-1|.|.
CSASEGEREAGEQFF
TGCAGTGCTAGTGAGGGCGAAAGGGAGGCGGGTGAGCAGTTCTTC
>TRBJ2-3|TRBV4-1|TRBD2|once
CATSLRNGGGNTDTQYF
TGCGCCACTAGCCTTCGTAACGGGGGAGGGAACACAGATACGCAGTATTTT
>TRBJ2-5|TRBV11-2|TRBD2|.
CPSCLRLAGDSSETQYF
TGTCCCAGCTGCTTAAGACTAGCTGGTGACTCGAGCGAGACCCAGTACTTC
>TRBJ2-1|TRBV6-1|.|.
CGRILSYNEQFF
TGTGGCAGAATTCTGTCCTACAATGAGCAGTTCTTC
>TRBJ2-6|TRBV7-8|.|.
CATDSVSRANVLTF
TGTGCCACCGACTCTGTGTCAAGGGCCAACGTCTTGACTTTC
>TRBJ2-1|TRBV14|TRBD2|.
CANSKLAGGEQFF
TGTGCCAACAGCAAACTAGCGGGAGGAGAGCAGTTCTTC
>TRBJ1-2|TRBV6-6|.|.
CASSSMPWVGYTF
TGTGCCAGCAGTTCTATGCCCTGGGTGGGCTACACCTTC
>TRBJ2-1|TRBV11-2|TRBD2|.
CVSSFGGGERFNGQFF
TGTGTCAGCAGCTTTGGGGGAGGGGAGCGCTTCAATGGGCAATTCTTC
>TRBJ2-7|TRBV12-5|.|few
CASEGTGTPYEQYF
TGTGCCAGTGAGGGGACCGGCACTCCCTACGAGCAGTACTTC
>TRBJ1-5|TRBV12-3/TRBV12-4|.|few
CVSSFRASEQPQHF
TGTGTCAGCAGTTTCAGGGCGTCGGAGCAGCCTCAGCATTTT
>TRBJ1-6|TRBV5-5|.|.
CASSFDPRGRLLHF
TGTGCCAGCAGCTTCGACCCCAGAGGTCGACTCCTCCACTTT
>TRBJ2-5|TRBV10-3|.|.
CAISDTEKGMETQYF
TGTGCCATCAGTGACACGGAGAAGGGGATGGAGACCCAGTACTTC
>TRBJ2-1|TRBV11-2|.|once
CAISLGYQEQFF
TGTGCCATCAGCTTGGGGTACCAGGAACAGTTCTTC
>TRBJ2-5|TRBV4-3|TRBD2|.
CSNSQAASGRALETQYF
TGTTCCAACAGCCAAGCGGCTAGCGGGAGGGCCCTGGAGACCCAGTACTTC